The next 29 T cell receptor beta chains were all read from a single sample in a study of T cells in Graves' hyperthyroidism and ophthalmopathy. RNA transcripts served as the template for amplifying TCR beta CDR3 regions. Carried out on the TCR CDR3, a first-round RT-PCR used the HTBI primer set. Each CDR3 protein gets one entry after TCRdb re-called the multiplex PCR reads with MiXCR. Among about 480,000 distinct CDR3 sequences listed, around 24% were seen once. Sequenced: blood. The source of these receptors is a woman aged 25 to 39 with Graves' ophthalmopathy.

This clonotype was counted many times. The chain carries TRBV18 and TRBJ1-1; the D gene is possibly TRBD1 (5 bases). Germline values: CDR1 KGHSH, CDR2 LQKENI. V was clipped by 0 bases and J by 1 base, with 12 bases between them. This CDR3 has 16 amino acids. The CDR3 protein is CASSPPQQVRNTEAFF. For the CDR3, the DNA is TGTGCCAGCTCACCACCGCAACAGGTGAGGAACACTGAAGCTTTCTTT.

This clonotype has a count of ten or more. J is TRBJ1-1 and V is TRBV24-1, with TRBD1 identical over 7 bases. The CDR3 contains 14 residues. Germline assignment: CDR1 KGHDR and CDR2 SFDVKD. The ends lost 3 bases at V and 8 bases at J; junction bases unmatched: 8. CDR3 DNA sequence: TGTGCCACCAGTGATCCGACAGGGTCGAGGGAAGCTTTCTTT. Amino acid sequence: CATSDPTGSREAFF.

The chain has TRBV11-2 and TRBJ1-1, with a weak D call TRBD1 (5 bases). The V end lost 1 base, the J end lost 4 bases, and 16 bases lay between the germline ends. The CDR3 loop spans 16 amino acids. The germline CDR1 and CDR2 sequences are SGHAT and FQNNGV. The CDR3 here is CASSLGGGGKFTEAFF. CDR3 nucleotide sequence: TGTGCCAGCAGCTTAGGTGGGGGGGGAAAATTCACTGAAGCTTTCTTT.

In its sample, this clonotype was seen many times. The chain uses TRBV6-1 and TRBJ2-7; 13 bases match TRBD2. Germline CDR1 and CDR2: MNHNS and SASEGT. The CDR3 has 18 residues. Trimming at V came to 7 bases and at J to 0 bases, leaving 12 bases not matched to a gene. The CDR3 here is CASTEVRTSGGLSYEQYF. Written as DNA, the CDR3 is TGTGCCAGCACCGAAGTTAGGACTAGCGGGGGCCTCTCCTACGAGCAGTACTTC.

This clonotype was observed a few times. The chain couples TRBV11-2 to TRBJ2-7; possibly TRBD2 for D (7 bases). CDR3 length: 16 amino acids. Germline V gene data show CDR1 as SGHAT and CDR2 as FQNNGV. The ends were cut back, 4 bases at V and 4 bases at J, with 20 bases in the middle. The CDR3 protein is CASSSLTGGGLYEQYF. The CDR3 region has the DNA TGTGCCAGCAGCTCCCTTACGGGGGGCGGATTATACGAGCAGTACTTC.

In this sample, this clonotype turned up many times. V usage is TRBV12-3 or TRBV12-4 and J usage is TRBJ1-5; the D gene is possibly TRBD1 (5 bases). The CDR3 sequence is 17 residues long. V was trimmed by 2 bases and J by 5 bases, leaving 19 bases between them. Here the CDR3 DNA reads TGTGCCAGCAGTTTAAAGAAGTGGGGCGTTCGCTATCAGCCCCAGCATTTT. Amino acid sequence: CASSLKKWGVRYQPQHF.

This clonotype was counted many times. CDR3 sequence (DNA): TGTGCCAGCAGTTACGCGGGGACTGGCTACACCTTC. Encoded protein: CASSYAGTGYTF. This chain links TRBV6-2 or TRBV6-3 with TRBJ1-2; weak D call: TRBD1 (5 bases). Per germline, CDR1 MNHEY and CDR2 SVGEGT. Trimming stripped 2 bases from V and 7 bases from J, with 8 bases between. The CDR3 runs 12 residues.

This clonotype was detected many times. This chain uses TRBV29-1 with TRBJ2-5, with D unresolved. The CDR3 runs 13 residues. V was clipped by 4 bases and J by 2 bases, with 11 bases between them. Germline CDR1 SQVTM, CDR2 ANQGSEA. CDR3 amino acids: CSVAIDAQETQYF. The CDR3 DNA reads as TGCAGCGTTGCTATTGACGCGCAAGAGACCCAGTACTTC.

This clonotype was detected ten times or more. J is TRBJ2-7 and V is TRBV2; 9 bases line up with TRBD2. Trimming removed 4 bases from V and 7 bases from J; junction bases left unmatched: 11. Germline loops: CDR1 SNHLY, CDR2 FYNNEI. CDR3 size: 15 residues. The CDR3 DNA sequence: TGTGCCAGCAGTGGCCCTAGCGGGACTCCAAGGGAGCAGTACTTC. This codes for CASSGPSGTPREQYF.

This clonotype was seen a handful of times. This chain uses TRBV12-3 or TRBV12-4 with TRBJ2-5; TRBD2 aligns across 7 bases. The CDR3 consists of 15 residues. V dropped 5 bases and J dropped 2; count of bases not matched to a gene: 8. The CDR3 loop is CASSHRLAAQETQYF. In DNA, the CDR3 is TGTGCCAGCAGTCATCGCCTAGCGGCACAAGAGACCCAGTACTTC.

This clonotype was detected many times. The rearrangement joins TRBV20-1 to TRBJ1-1; D may be TRBD1 (5 bases). Germline V lookup: CDR1 DFQATT, CDR2 SNEGSKA (reference sequence). The CDR3 extends over 13 amino acids. Between the trimmed V and J ends, which lost 2 bases and 4 bases, there was a span of 11 bases. The CDR3 DNA follows: TGCAGTGCTAGAAGGGAAGGGGTCACTGAAGCTTTCTTT. It translates to CSARREGVTEAFF.

The chain employs TRBV6-4 and TRBJ1-5; 8 nucleotides line up with TRBD1. Germline CDR1 and CDR2: MRHNA and SNTAGT. The CDR3 loop spans 17 amino acids. The J segment lost 0 bases and the V segment lost 5 bases, leaving 9 bases of the junction unmatched. Here the CDR3 DNA reads TGTGCCAGCAGTCACAGGGACAGGAGAAATAGCAATCAGCCCCAGCATTTT. Residues: CASSHRDRRNSNQPQHF.

This clonotype was detected only once. No conserved phenylalanine or tryptophan is present at the end of the CDR3, so a read error is the likely explanation. The chain has TRBV6-1 and TRBJ2-7, with 10 bases identical to TRBD1. CDR3 length equals 13 residues. V dropped 5 bases and J dropped 5; count of bases not matched to a gene: 3. Germline V CDR1 and CDR2: MNHNS, SASEGT. The CDR3 spells CASSRDRGHEQYY. The CDR3, as DNA: TGTGCCAGCAGTAGGGACAGGGGCCACGAGCAGTACTAC.

There are many counts of this clonotype. Here the CDR3 DNA reads TGCGCCAGCCCCGAGGCGGTCATCGCTAACTATGGCTACACCTTC. Translation gives CASPEAVIANYGYTF. V is TRBV10-1 and J is TRBJ1-2; no definite D call. With 8 bases removed from V and 0 bases from J, the gap between germline ends came to 16 bases. CDR1 is WNHNN and CDR2 is SYGVQD in the germline V gene (reference sequence). CDR3 length: 15 amino acids.

This clonotype was seen a handful of times. The J gene is TRBJ2-7, the V gene TRBV20-1; 7 positions match TRBD1. Germline CDR1 and CDR2: DFQATT and SNEGSKA (reference sequence). With V trimmed by 3 bases and J by 5 bases, 13 bases remained unmatched. The CDR3 totals 15 residues. The CDR3 DNA follows: TGCAGTGCTAGGGGGAGCAGGGGGAATTGGGACGAGCAGTACTTC. The encoded protein is CSARGSRGNWDEQYF.

The chain carries TRBV6-1 and TRBJ2-5, with 7 positions matching TRBD2. The germline V gene has CDR1 MNHNS and CDR2 SASEGT. This CDR3 has 18 residues. The V and J ends lost 5 bases and 2 bases, in that order; junction bases with no gene match: 17. The CDR3 DNA reads TGTGCCAGCAGTCCCACGACTCGGGCTAGCGGATTGCAAGAGACCCAGTACTTC. It codes for CASSPTTRASGLQETQYF.

CDR3 residues: CASSFAGSTEAFF. The CDR3 nucleotides read TGTGCCAGCAGTTTTGCTGGGAGCACTGAAGCTTTCTTT. This chain links TRBV12-3 or TRBV12-4 with TRBJ1-1; D unresolved. V lost 3 bases and J lost 4, with 9 bases in between. CDR3 length: 13 residues.

Only a few counts were recorded for this clonotype. The chain is built from TRBV6-1 and TRBJ2-4; maybe TRBD1 (5 bases). V lost 3 bases and J lost 6, with 21 bases in between. CDR1 is MNHNS, CDR2 SASEGT, per germline. This CDR3 is built from 17 residues. The chain's CDR3 is CASSEEGHYGRGNIQYF. The DNA for the CDR3 is TGTGCCAGCAGTGAGGAAGGACACTACGGCCGTGGAAACATTCAGTACTTC.

This clonotype was observed many times. This chain joins TRBV19 and TRBJ1-3, with D perhaps TRBD1 (6 bases). The ends were cut back, 10 bases at V and 4 bases at J, with 17 bases in the middle. The CDR3 runs 14 residues. Germline V lookup: CDR1 LNHDA, CDR2 SQIVND (reference sequence). The CDR3 spells CATDTGTSGNTIYF. DNA of the CDR3: TGTGCCACCGATACAGGGACGAGCGGAAACACCATATATTTT. Looking up the rest from reference TRBV19 and TRBJ1-3 gives the full variable domain: DGGITQSPKYLFRKEGQNVTLSCEQNLNHDAMYWYRQDPGQGLRLIYYSQIVNDFQKGDIAEGYSVSREKKESFPLTVTSAQKNPTAFYLCATDTGTSGNTIYFGEGSWLTVV.

The chain is built from TRBV12-3 or TRBV12-4 and TRBJ2-7; a weak D match, TRBD2 (6 bases). This CDR3 has 11 amino acids. Trimming pared 7 bases from V and 10 bases from J, leaving 14 bases between. The CDR3: CASKRRGDQYF. The CDR3 coding sequence is TGTGCCAGCAAGCGGAGGGGCGATCAGTACTTC.

This clonotype was picked up many times. J is TRBJ1-1 and V is TRBV18; possibly TRBD1 for D (6 bases). The CDR3 runs to 15 residues. V was pared by 8 bases and J by 3 bases, with 19 bases between. The germline V gene encodes CDR1 KGHSH and CDR2 LQKENI. The CDR3 DNA reads TGTGCCAGCACCGCATACCCAACAGGGCACACTGAAGCTTTCTTT. This sequence encodes CASTAYPTGHTEAFF. Based on the CDR3 plus reference TRBV18 and TRBJ1-1, the full variable domain is NAGVMQNPRHLVRRRGQEARLRCSPMKGHSHVYWYRQLPEEGLKFMVYLQKENIIDESGMPKERFSAEFPKEGPSILRIQQVVRGDSAAYFCASTAYPTGHTEAFFGQGTRLTVV.

This clonotype was picked up many times. The rearrangement links TRBV11-2 to TRBJ2-5, with D unresolved. V lost 0 bases and J lost 4, with 12 bases in between. Germline assignment: CDR1 SGHAT and CDR2 FQNNGV. CDR3 length: 15 residues. Written as DNA, the CDR3 is TGTGCCAGCAGCTTAGAGCCCCACGTCCGAGAGACCCAGTACTTC. Translation gives CASSLEPHVRETQYF.

The gene calls are TRBV12-3 or TRBV12-4 and TRBJ2-6; 7 positions match TRBD1. This CDR3 has 17 residues. After removal of 3 bases from V and 0 bases from J, the junction contained 5 bases not matched to a gene. The CDR3 reads CASSFRDRPSGANVLTF. CDR3 coding DNA: TGTGCCAGCAGTTTCAGGGACAGACCCTCTGGGGCCAACGTCCTGACTTTC.

This clonotype was seen ten or more times. This chain connects TRBV6-5 to TRBJ1-1; D not certain. This CDR3 comprises 12 residues. Trimming shortened V by 4 bases and J by 4 bases, and 7 bases separated the two germline ends. Germline values: CDR1 MNHEY, CDR2 SVGAGI. The CDR3 DNA reads as TGTGCCAGCAGTTCTAGCGGCACTGAAGCTTTCTTT. Translating gives CASSSSGTEAFF.

The rearrangement links TRBV27 to TRBJ2-5; tentatively, D is TRBD1 (6 bases). V lost 5 bases to trimming and J lost 2 bases, with 12 bases between them. CDR1 and CDR2 from the germline V gene are MNHEY and SMNVEV (reference sequence). CDR3 length: 14 residues. CDR3 DNA sequence: TGTGCCAGCAGTCCGTATGGGACACAAGAGACCCAGTACTTC. Translating gives CASSPYGTQETQYF.

DNA for the CDR3: TGTGCCAGCAGCTCGATAGCGGGAAGGCAGACCCAGTACTTC. As protein: CASSSIAGRQTQYF. The chain recombines TRBV11-2 with TRBJ2-5, with 8 bases aligning to TRBD2. Germline CDR1 SGHAT, CDR2 FQNNGV. CDR3 length: 14 amino acids. The V gene end was trimmed by 4 bases and the J gene end by 6 bases; junction bases not matched to a gene: 7. The full variable domain, with the rest looked up from reference TRBV11-2 and TRBJ2-5, is EAGVAQSPRYKIIEKRQSVAFWCNPISGHATLYWYQQILGQGPKLLIQFQNNGVVDDSQLPKDRFSAERLKGVDSTLKIQPAKLEDSAVYLCASSSIAGRQTQYFGPGTRLLVL.

This clonotype was counted between two and nine times. CDR3 sequence (DNA): TGTGCCAGCAGTACCACTGGGGGCGGAACTGAAGCTTTCTTT. This gives the protein CASSTTGGGTEAFF. V gene TRBV12-3 or TRBV12-4 combines with J gene TRBJ1-1; tentatively, D is TRBD1 (6 bases). V lost 5 bases and J lost 5, with 15 bases in between. The CDR3 sequence is 14 residues long.

This clonotype occurred a few times. The chain uses TRBV12-3 or TRBV12-4 and TRBJ2-5, with TRBD1 as a possible D gene (6 bases). V was trimmed by 6 bases and J by 7 bases, leaving 18 bases between them. The CDR3 runs to 14 residues. The CDR3 sequence: CASSRTGTWGTQYF. CDR3 nucleotide sequence: TGTGCCAGCAGCCGTACAGGGACCTGGGGGACCCAGTACTTC.

This clonotype has a count of ten or more. The gene calls are TRBV10-3 and TRBJ2-2; D may be TRBD1 (6 bases). Germline V gives CDR1 ENHRY, CDR2 SYGVKD. The CDR3 spans 13 residues. V was clipped by 10 bases and J by 2 bases, with 11 bases between them. The CDR3 is CATRQENTGELFF. The CDR3, as DNA: TGTGCCACCCGACAGGAAAACACCGGGGAGCTGTTTTTT.